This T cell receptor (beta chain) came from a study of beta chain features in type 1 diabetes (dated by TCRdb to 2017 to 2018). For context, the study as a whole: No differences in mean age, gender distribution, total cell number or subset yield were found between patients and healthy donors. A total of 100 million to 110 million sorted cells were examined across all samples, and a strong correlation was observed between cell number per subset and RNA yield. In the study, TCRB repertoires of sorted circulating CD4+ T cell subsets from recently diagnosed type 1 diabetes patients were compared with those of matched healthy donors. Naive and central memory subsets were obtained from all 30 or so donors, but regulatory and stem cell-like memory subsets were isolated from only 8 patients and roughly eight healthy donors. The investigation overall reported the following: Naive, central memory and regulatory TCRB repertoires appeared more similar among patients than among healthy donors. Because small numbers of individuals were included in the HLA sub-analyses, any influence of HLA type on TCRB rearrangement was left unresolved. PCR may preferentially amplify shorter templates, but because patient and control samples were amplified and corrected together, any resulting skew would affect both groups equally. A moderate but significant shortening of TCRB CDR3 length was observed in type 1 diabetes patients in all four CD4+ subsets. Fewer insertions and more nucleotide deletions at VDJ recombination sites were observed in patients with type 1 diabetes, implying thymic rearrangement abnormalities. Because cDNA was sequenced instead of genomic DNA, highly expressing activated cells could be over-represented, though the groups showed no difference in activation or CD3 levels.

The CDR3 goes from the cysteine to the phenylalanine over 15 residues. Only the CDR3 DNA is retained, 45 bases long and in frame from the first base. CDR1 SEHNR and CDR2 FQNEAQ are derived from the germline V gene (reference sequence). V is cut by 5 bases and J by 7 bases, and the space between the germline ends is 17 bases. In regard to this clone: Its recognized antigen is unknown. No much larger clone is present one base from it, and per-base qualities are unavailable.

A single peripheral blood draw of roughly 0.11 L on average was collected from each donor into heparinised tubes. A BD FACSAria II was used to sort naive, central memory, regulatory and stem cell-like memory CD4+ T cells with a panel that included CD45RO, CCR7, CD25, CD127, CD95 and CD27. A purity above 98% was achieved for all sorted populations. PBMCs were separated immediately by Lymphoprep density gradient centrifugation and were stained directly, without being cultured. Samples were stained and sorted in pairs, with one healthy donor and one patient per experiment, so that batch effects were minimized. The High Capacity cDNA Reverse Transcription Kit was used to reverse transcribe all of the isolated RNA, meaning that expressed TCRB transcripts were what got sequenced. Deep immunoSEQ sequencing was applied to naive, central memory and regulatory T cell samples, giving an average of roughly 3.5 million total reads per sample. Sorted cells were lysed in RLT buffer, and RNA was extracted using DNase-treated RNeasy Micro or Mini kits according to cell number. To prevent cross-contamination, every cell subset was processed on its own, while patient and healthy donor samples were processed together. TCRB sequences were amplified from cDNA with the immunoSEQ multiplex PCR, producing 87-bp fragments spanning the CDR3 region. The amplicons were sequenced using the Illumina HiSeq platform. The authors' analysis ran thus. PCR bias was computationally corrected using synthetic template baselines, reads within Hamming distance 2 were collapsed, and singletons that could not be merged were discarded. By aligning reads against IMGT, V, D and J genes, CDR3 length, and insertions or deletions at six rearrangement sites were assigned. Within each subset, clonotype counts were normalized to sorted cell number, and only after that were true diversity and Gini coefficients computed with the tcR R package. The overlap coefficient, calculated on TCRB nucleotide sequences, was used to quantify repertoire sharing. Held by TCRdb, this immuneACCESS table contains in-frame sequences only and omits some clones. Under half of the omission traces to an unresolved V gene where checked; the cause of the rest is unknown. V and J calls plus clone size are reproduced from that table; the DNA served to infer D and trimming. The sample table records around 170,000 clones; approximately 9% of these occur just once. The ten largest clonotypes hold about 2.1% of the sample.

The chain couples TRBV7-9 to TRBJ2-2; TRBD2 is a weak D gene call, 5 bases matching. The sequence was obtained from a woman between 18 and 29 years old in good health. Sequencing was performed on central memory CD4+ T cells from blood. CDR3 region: CASSLDFQSGGELFF. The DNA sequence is TGTGCCAGCAGCCTGGACTTTCAAAGTGGCGGGGAGCTGTTTTTT. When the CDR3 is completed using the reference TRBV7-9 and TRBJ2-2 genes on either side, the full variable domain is DTGVSQNPRHKITKRGQNVTFRCDPISEHNRLYWYRQTLGQGPEFLTYFQNEAQLEKSRLLSDRFSAERPKGSFSTLEIQRTEQGDSAMYLCASSLDFQSGGELFFGEGSRLTVL.